This T cell receptor (beta chain) emerged from a study of T cell changes during pregnancy in multiple sclerosis. J lost 0 bases, V lost 4 bases, and 9 bases had no gene match. Germline CDR1 is SQVTM and CDR2 is ANQGSEA. This CDR3 has 17 residues. The table came from immunoSEQ multiplex PCR; TCRdb's copy has only in-frame clones and leaves some out. This table holds around 80,000 clones, around 90% found once. This TCR was recovered from a female donor with multiple sclerosis, enrolled in a pregnancy study. The sample here was peripheral blood, taken before pregnancy. V and J are TRBV29-1 and TRBJ2-5; 12 nucleotides line up with TRBD2. CDR3 loop: CSVGGLAGFTHQETQYF. Here the CDR3 DNA reads TGCAGCGTTGGGGGACTAGCGGGTTTCACTCACCAAGAGACCCAGTACTTC.